This section outlines one T cell receptor beta chain sequence together with its context. CDR1 SGHVS and CDR2 FQNEAQ come from the germline V gene. The trim removed 4 bases at V and 7 bases at J, leaving 3 bases unmatched. This CDR3 region has 13 residues. In the original workflow: The authors estimated nucleated cell counts from reference gene primer amplification. Sequenced by immunoSEQ multiplex PCR; TCRdb stores in-frame clones only, minus some. Clone size and the V and J calls come from that table; the DNA yielded D and trimming. Of 120,000 or so clones in the sample, around 90% were seen once. This specimen belongs to a study of blood T cell repertoires in COVID-19. Study-level information: The origin of the acute and convalescent COVID-19 samples was the United States, Italy and Spain.

Seattle patient enrollment occurred during active infection, with longitudinal follow-up thereafter. The sequence was collected from a woman aged 60-75 years with COVID-19, enrolled during active disease. The chain has TRBV7-8 and TRBJ1-1, with 10 bases identical to TRBD1. Sequencing was carried out using peripheral blood. CDR3 sequence: CASSWDRGGEAFF. In nucleotides, the CDR3 is TGTGCCAGCAGCTGGGACAGGGGAGGTGAAGCTTTCTTT.